The T cell receptor (beta chain) under discussion was sequenced for a study of blood T cell repertoires in COVID-19. Here immunoSEQ multiplex PCR was the method, and the copy in TCRdb shows in-frame clones only, minus some. The sample yields hundreds of thousands of clones, 83% seen once. CDR3 length: 14 residues. V lost 5 bases to trimming and J lost 0 bases, with 8 bases between them. Germline V gene lookup returns CDR1 LNHDA and CDR2 SQIVND (reference sequence). The sequence came from a woman between 50 and 59 years old who had recovered from COVID-19. This chain links TRBV19 with TRBJ2-1; D unresolved. Specimen: peripheral blood. CDR3 amino acids: CASSYGSSYNEQFF. The CDR3 region has the DNA TGTGCCAGTAGTTATGGCAGCTCCTACAATGAGCAGTTCTTC. Supplemented by reference TRBV19 and TRBJ2-1, the full variable domain reads DGGITQSPKYLFRKEGQNVTLSCEQNLNHDAMYWYRQDPGQGLRLIYYSQIVNDFQKGDIAEGYSVSREKKESFPLTVTSAQKNPTAFYLCASSYGSSYNEQFFGPGTRLTVL.